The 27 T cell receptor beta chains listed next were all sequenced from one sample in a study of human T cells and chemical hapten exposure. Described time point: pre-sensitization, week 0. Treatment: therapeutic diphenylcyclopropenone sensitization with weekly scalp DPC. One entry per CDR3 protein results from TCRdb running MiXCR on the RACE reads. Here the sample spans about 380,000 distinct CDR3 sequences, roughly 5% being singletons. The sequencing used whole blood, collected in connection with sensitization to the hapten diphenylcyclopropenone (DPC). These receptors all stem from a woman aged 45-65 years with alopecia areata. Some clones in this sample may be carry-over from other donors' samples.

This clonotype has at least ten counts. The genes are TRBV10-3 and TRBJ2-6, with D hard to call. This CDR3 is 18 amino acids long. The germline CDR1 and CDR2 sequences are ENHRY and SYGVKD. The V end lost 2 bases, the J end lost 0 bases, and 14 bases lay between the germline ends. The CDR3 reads CAISETALHDSGANVLTF. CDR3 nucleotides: TGTGCCATCAGTGAGACAGCTCTTCATGACTCTGGGGCCAACGTCCTGACTTTC.

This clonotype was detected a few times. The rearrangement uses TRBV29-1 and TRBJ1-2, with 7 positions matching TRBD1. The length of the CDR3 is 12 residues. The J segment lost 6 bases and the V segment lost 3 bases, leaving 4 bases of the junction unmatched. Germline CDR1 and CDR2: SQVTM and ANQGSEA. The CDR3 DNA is TGCAGCGTTGAGTCCACAGGGGATGGCTACACCTTC. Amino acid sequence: CSVESTGDGYTF.

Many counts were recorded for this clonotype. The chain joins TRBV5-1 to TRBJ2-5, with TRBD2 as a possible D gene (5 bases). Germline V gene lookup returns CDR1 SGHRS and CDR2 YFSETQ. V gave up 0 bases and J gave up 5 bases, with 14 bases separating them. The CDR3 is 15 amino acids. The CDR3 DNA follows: TGCGCCAGCAGCTTGGCCGGGGAGTTCTGGGAGACCCAGTACTTC. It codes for CASSLAGEFWETQYF.

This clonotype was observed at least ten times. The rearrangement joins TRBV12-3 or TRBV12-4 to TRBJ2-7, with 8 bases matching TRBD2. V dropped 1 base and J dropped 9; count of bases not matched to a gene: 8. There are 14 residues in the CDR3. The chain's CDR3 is CASSLGPGGPSQYF. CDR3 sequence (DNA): TGTGCCAGCAGTTTAGGCCCGGGAGGGCCTTCGCAGTACTTC.

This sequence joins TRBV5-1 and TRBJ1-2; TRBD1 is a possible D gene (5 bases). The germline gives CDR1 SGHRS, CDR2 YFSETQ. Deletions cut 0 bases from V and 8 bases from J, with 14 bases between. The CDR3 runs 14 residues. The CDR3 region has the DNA TGCGCCAGCAGCTTGGAGGGGCAGGGTCGAGGCTACACCTTC. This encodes CASSLEGQGRGYTF.

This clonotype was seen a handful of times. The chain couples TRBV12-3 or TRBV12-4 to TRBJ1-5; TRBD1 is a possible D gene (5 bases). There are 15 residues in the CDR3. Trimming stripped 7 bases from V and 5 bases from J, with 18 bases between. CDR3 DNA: TGTGCCAGCACCCACCGGGGCCGGGGGGATCAGCCCCAGCATTTT. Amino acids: CASTHRGRGDQPQHF.

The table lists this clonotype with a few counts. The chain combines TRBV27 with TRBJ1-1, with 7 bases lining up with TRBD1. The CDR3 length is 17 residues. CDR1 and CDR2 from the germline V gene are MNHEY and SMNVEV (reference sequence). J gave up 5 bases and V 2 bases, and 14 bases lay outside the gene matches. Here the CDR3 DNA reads TGTGCCAGCAGTTTAATCTTCCCGGAGGGGGCGCGGACTGAAGCTTTCTTT. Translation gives CASSLIFPEGARTEAFF.

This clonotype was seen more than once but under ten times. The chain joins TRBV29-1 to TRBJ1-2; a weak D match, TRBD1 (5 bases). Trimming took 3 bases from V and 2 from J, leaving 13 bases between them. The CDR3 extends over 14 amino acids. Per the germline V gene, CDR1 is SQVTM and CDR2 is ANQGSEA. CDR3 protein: CSVDGTGGNYGYTF. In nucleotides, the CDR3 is TGCAGCGTTGACGGGACCGGGGGGAACTATGGCTACACCTTC.

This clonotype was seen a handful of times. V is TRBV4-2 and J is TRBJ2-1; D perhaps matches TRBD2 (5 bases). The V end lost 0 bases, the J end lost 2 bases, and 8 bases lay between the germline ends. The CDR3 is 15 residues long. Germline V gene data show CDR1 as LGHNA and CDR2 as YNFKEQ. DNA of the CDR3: TGTGCCAGCAGCCAAGAGAGTAGCGCCTACAATGAGCAGTTCTTC. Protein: CASSQESSAYNEQFF.

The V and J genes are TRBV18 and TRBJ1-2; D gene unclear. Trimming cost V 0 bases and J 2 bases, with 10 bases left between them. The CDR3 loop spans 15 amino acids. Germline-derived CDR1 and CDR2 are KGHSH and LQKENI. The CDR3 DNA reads TGTGCCAGCTCACCACCGTCCCAGTCCAACTATGGCTACACCTTC. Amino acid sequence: CASSPPSQSNYGYTF. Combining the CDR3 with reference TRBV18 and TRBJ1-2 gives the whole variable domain NAGVMQNPRHLVRRRGQEARLRCSPMKGHSHVYWYRQLPEEGLKFMVYLQKENIIDESGMPKERFSAEFPKEGPSILRIQQVVRGDSAAYFCASSPPSQSNYGYTFGSGTRLTVV.

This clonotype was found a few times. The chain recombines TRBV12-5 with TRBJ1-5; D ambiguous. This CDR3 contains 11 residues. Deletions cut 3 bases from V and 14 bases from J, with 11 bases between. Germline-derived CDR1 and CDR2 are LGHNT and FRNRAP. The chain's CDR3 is CASGFGPVEHF. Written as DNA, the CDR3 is TGTGCTAGTGGTTTCGGTCCCGTAGAGCATTTT.

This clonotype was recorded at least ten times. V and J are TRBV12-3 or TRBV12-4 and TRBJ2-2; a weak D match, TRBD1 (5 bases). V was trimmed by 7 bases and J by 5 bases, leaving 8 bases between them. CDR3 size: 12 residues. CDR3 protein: CASTKGTGELFF. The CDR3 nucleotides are TGTGCCAGCACCAAGGGGACCGGGGAGCTGTTTTTT.

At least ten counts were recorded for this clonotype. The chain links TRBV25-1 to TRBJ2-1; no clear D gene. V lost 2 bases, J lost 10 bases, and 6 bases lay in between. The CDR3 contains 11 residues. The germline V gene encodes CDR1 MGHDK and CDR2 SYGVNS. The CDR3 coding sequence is TGTGCCAGCAGTGAAGATAGGGAGCAGTTCTTC. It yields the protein CASSEDREQFF.

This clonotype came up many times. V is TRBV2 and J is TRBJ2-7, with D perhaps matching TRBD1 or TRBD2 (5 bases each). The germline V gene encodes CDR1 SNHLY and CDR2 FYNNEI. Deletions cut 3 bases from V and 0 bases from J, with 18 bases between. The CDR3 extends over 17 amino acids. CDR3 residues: CASSDPPGTASSYEQYF. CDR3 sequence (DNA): TGTGCCAGCAGTGACCCACCCGGGACGGCCTCCTCCTACGAGCAGTACTTC.

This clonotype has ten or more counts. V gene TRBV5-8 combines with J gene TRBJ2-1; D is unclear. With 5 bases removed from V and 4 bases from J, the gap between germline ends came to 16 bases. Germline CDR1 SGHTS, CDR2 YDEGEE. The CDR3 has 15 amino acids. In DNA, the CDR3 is TGTGCCAGCAGTCGAACCCTGACGGATTACAATGAGCAGTTCTTC. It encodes CASSRTLTDYNEQFF.

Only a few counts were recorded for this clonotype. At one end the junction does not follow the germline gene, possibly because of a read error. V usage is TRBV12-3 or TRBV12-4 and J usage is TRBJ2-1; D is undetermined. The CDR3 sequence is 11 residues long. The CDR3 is CASRAGPPCYF. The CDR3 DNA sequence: TGTGCCAGCAGAGCCGGACCTCCTTGTTACTTC.

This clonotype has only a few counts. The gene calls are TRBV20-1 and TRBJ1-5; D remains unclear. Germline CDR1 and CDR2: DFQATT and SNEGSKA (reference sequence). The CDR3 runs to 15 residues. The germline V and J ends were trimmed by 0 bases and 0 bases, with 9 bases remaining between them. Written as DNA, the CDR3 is TGCAGTGCTAGAGATGTACGTTCTAGCAATCAGCCCCAGCATTTT. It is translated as CSARDVRSSNQPQHF.

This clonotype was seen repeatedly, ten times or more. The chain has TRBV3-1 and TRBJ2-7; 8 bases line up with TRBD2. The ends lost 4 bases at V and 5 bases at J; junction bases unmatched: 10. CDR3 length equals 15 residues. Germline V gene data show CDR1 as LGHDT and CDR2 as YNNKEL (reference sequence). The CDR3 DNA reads TGTGCCAGCAGCCCGCTACTCAGGACTAGCAACGAGCAGTACTTC. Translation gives CASSPLLRTSNEQYF.

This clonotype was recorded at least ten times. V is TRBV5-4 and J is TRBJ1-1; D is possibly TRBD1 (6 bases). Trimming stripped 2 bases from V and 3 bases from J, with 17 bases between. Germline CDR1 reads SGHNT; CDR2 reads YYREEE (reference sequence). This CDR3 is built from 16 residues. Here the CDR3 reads CASSLGLGGFDTEAFF. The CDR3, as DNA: TGTGCCAGCAGCTTAGGCCTAGGGGGTTTTGACACTGAAGCTTTCTTT.

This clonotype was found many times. CDR3 coding DNA: TGTGCCAGCAGCTCCACGGGGAGTCAGCCCCAGCATTTT. This encodes CASSSTGSQPQHF. V usage is TRBV7-2 and J usage is TRBJ1-5; no reliable D call. CDR3 length: 13 residues. CDR1 SGHTA and CDR2 FQGNSA come from the germline V gene. The V end lost 4 bases, the J end lost 6 bases, and 10 bases lay between the germline ends.

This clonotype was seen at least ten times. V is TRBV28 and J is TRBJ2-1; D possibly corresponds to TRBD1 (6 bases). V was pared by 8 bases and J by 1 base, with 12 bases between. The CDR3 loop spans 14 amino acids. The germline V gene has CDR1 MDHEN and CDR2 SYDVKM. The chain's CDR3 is CASGRGFSYNEQFF. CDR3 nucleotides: TGTGCCAGCGGCAGGGGTTTTTCCTACAATGAGCAGTTCTTC.

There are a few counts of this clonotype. The CDR3 sequence is CATQREYSNQPQHF. CDR3 DNA sequence: TGTGCCACTCAACGCGAGTATAGCAATCAGCCCCAGCATTTT. The rearrangement links TRBV24-1 to TRBJ1-5; D uncertain. The V gene's germline CDR1 is KGHDR and CDR2 SFDVKD. The CDR3 is made up of 14 amino acids. Deletions cut 10 bases from V and 0 bases from J, with 12 bases between.

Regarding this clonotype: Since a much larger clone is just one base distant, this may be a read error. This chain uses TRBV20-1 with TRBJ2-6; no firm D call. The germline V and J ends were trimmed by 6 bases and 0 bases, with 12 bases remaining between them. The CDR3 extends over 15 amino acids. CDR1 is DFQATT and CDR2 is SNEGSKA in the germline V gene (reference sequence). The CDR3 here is CSARVTGSGANVLTF. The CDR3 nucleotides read TGCAGTGCCCGTGTCACGGGCTCTGGGGCCAACGTCCTGACTTTC.

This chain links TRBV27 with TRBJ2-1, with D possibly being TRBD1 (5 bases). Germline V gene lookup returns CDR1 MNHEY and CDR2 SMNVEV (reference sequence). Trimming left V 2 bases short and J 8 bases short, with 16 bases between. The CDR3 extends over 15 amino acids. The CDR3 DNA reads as TGTGCCAGCAGTTTACGATTGGGAACCAGGGATGAGCAGTTCTTC. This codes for CASSLRLGTRDEQFF.

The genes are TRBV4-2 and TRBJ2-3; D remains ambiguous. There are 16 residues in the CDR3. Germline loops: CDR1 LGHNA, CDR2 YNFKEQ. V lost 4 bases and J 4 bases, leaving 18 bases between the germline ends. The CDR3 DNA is TGTGCCAGCAGCCCCTCCCTTGGATCTTACCCAGATACGCAGTATTTT. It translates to CASSPSLGSYPDTQYF.

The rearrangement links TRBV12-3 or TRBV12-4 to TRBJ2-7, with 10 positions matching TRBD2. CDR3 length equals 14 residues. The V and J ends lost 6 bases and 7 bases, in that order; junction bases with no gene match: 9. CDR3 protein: CASSLGGTSAEQYF. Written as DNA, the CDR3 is TGTGCCAGCAGCTTGGGAGGGACTAGCGCTGAGCAGTACTTC.

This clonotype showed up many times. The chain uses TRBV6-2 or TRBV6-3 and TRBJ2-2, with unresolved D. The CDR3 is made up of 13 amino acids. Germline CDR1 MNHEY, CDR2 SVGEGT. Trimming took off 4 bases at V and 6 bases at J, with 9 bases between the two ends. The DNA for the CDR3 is TGTGCCAGCAGTTTTCGGGCCCCCGGGGAGCTGTTTTTT. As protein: CASSFRAPGELFF.